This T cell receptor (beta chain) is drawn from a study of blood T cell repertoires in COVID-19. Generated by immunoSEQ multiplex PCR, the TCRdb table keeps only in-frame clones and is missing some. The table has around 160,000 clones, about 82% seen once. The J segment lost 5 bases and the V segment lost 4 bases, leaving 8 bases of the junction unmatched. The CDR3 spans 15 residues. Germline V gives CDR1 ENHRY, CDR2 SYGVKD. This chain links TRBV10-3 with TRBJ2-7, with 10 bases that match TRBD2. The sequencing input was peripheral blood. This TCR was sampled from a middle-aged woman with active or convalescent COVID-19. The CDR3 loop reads CAISGASGSGNEQYF. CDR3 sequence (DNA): TGTGCCATCAGTGGTGCTAGCGGGAGTGGAAACGAGCAGTACTTC.